This entry lists 2 T cell receptor beta chains sequenced from one sample in a study of beta chain features in type 1 diabetes. Sequencing targeted expressed TCRB transcripts, as all isolated RNA had been reverse transcribed. TCRdb keeps only in-frame clones here, not all; method: immunoSEQ multiplex PCR. This table holds under 250,000 clones, less than 15% found once. Specimen: naive CD4+ T cells from blood. Source of these receptors: a woman in her thirties or forties in good health.

This clone was recorded a few times. The V call is TRBV7-8, the J call TRBJ2-7; a weak D match, TRBD1 (5 bases). There are 17 residues in the CDR3. Trimming shortened V by 1 base and J by 3 bases, and 19 bases separated the two germline ends. CDR1 and CDR2 from the germline V gene are SGHVS and FQNEAQ. The CDR3 reads CASSLEYPRVQGYEQYF. For the CDR3, the DNA is TGTGCCAGCAGCTTAGAGTACCCCAGGGTTCAGGGCTACGAGCAGTACTTC.

The chain links TRBV5-4 to TRBJ1-4; D is uncertain. The CDR3 contains 15 residues. With 0 bases removed from V and 4 bases from J, the gap between germline ends came to 10 bases. Germline V gene data show CDR1 as SGHNT and CDR2 as YYREEE (reference sequence). This chain's CDR3 is CASSLGRSFNEKLFF. The CDR3 nucleotides read TGTGCCAGCAGCTTGGGGAGATCGTTTAATGAAAAACTGTTTTTT.